This T cell receptor (beta chain) was retrieved from a study of blood T cell repertoires in COVID-19. As for the study in general: Donors in the United States, Italy and Spain gave samples during acute or convalescent COVID-19. T cells, B-cell-depleted T cells, or PBMCs provided the cDNA or gDNA that served as material.

Authors' processing steps: Quantification of nucleated cells was approximated via reference gene primer amplification. TCRdb keeps only in-frame clones here, not all; method: immunoSEQ multiplex PCR. The V and J calls and clone size are taken from that table; D and trimming were inferred from the DNA. This table holds some 14,000 clones, 85% to 90% found once. The source of this sequence is a human donor in a cohort sampled during active COVID-19. Sequencing was carried out using peripheral blood.

As DNA, the CDR3 is TGTGCCACCAGTGATAAGGGGGGACAGCACACCGGGGAGCTGTTTTTT. Amino acid sequence: CATSDKGGQHTGELFF. The chain is built from TRBV24-1 and TRBJ2-2, with a tentative D call TRBD1 (7 bases). V was pared by 3 bases and J by 3 bases, with 13 bases between. The CDR3 covers 16 residues. Looked up from germline, CDR1 is KGHDR and CDR2 is SFDVKD.